Below, 17 T cell receptor beta chains from the same sample are listed, as sequenced in a study of blood T cell repertoires in COVID-19. The assay was immunoSEQ multiplex PCR, and TCRdb's table has in-frame clones only and misses some. The data show approximately 270,000 clones, with 89% seen just once and approximately 2.2% held by the top ten. The sample consisted of peripheral blood. The receptor set was obtained from a man aged 45-60 years with acute or convalescent COVID-19.

The CDR3 DNA sequence: TGTGCCAGCAGCCAAATCGTGGGGGGGAGATACGAGCAGTACTTC. Translated, it gives CASSQIVGGRYEQYF. This sequence joins TRBV3-1 (or the pseudogene TRBV3-2) and TRBJ2-7, with 7 bases that match TRBD2. Germline CDR1 LGHDT, CDR2 YNNKEL (reference sequence). The CDR3 loop spans 15 amino acids. The junction had 8 bases not matched to a gene; V was cut back by 2 bases and J by 4 bases.

This clone was seen at least ten times. This chain joins TRBV2 and TRBJ1-5, with a weak D call TRBD1 (6 bases). There are 14 residues in the CDR3. Germline CDR1 reads SNHLY; CDR2 reads FYNNEI. Trimming cost V 6 bases and J 5 bases, with 14 bases left between them. Here the CDR3 DNA reads TGTGCCAGCAGCCTGAGGGGGGGAGATCAGCCCCAGCATTTT. Translating gives CASSLRGGDQPQHF.

This rearrangement joins TRBV13 to TRBJ2-5, with 9 positions matching TRBD2. This CDR3 comprises 15 residues. V gave up 5 bases and J gave up 4 bases; unmatched junction bases: 8. In germline, CDR1 is PRHDT, CDR2 FYEKMQ (reference sequence). CDR3 in DNA: TGTGCCAGCAGCAACGAGGAAGCGGGGGGAGAGACCCAGTACTTC. Residues: CASSNEEAGGETQYF.

CDR3 in DNA: TGTGCCAGCAGTTACTCCGACAGGGAGGTGAAGACCCAGTACTTC. Residues: CASSYSDREVKTQYF. V usage is TRBV6-5 and J usage is TRBJ2-5, with D possibly being TRBD1 (7 bases). This CDR3 has 15 residues. In germline, CDR1 is MNHEY, CDR2 SVGAGI. Trimming pared 0 bases from V and 6 bases from J, leaving 14 bases between.

This clone was counted a single time. The chain couples TRBV9 to TRBJ1-3; weak D call: TRBD1 (5 bases). There are 16 residues in the CDR3. Germline V gene sequence: CDR1 SGDLS, CDR2 YYNGEE. The V end was cut by 3 bases, the J end by 0 bases, with 13 bases between. The DNA of the CDR3 is TGTGCCAGCAGCGACCCGACAGAGAGCTCTGGAAACACCATATATTTT. Protein: CASSDPTESSGNTIYF.

The V and J genes are TRBV4-1 and TRBJ2-1; TRBD1 might be the D (5 bases). Germline loops: CDR1 MGHRA, CDR2 YSYEKL. The ends were cut back, 4 bases at V and 9 bases at J, with 19 bases in the middle. The CDR3 runs to 15 residues. The CDR3 loop reads CASSRWGGPDGEQFF. In DNA, the CDR3 is TGCGCCAGCAGCCGCTGGGGCGGCCCTGACGGTGAGCAGTTCTTC.

The chain recombines TRBV3-1 (or the pseudogene TRBV3-2) with TRBJ1-5, with 7 nucleotides matching TRBD1. The V and J ends lost 4 bases and 1 base, in that order; junction bases with no gene match: 1. The CDR3 extends over 14 amino acids. Germline lookup yields CDR1 LGHDT and CDR2 YNNKEL (reference sequence). This CDR3 reads CASSPTGSNQPQHF. The CDR3 nucleotides read TGTGCCAGCAGCCCGACAGGGAGCAATCAGCCCCAGCATTTT.

The genes are TRBV7-8 and TRBJ2-1, with 7 bases aligning to TRBD2. Germline CDR1 and CDR2: SGHVS and FQNEAQ. There are 13 residues in the CDR3. The ends lost 7 bases at V and 9 bases at J; junction bases unmatched: 9. The CDR3 loop reads CASKRTRESEQFF. The CDR3 bases are TGTGCCAGCAAGAGGACTAGAGAGAGTGAGCAGTTCTTC. The full variable domain, in which reference TRBV7-8 and TRBJ2-1 provide the parts outside the CDR3, is GAGVSQSPRYKVAKRGQDVALRCDPISGHVSLFWYQQALGQGPEFLTYFQNEAQLDKSGLPSDRFFAERPEGSVSTLKIQRTQQEDSAVYLCASKRTRESEQFFGPGTRLTVL.

The chain links TRBV7-3 to TRBJ1-3; a weak D match, TRBD1 (5 bases). V shed 5 bases and J shed 2 bases, with 16 bases lying between them. CDR3 size: 16 residues. Germline V gives CDR1 SGHTA, CDR2 FQGTGA. CDR3 nucleotides: TGTGCCAGCAGCCCCCTCGGGGGAGCCCCTGGAAACACCATATATTTT. The encoded protein is CASSPLGGAPGNTIYF.

The rearrangement links TRBV6-5 to TRBJ1-5, with D possibly being TRBD1 (6 bases). The V gene lost 6 bases and the J gene lost 3 bases, with 9 bases spanning the gap. The germline V gene has CDR1 MNHEY and CDR2 SVGAGI. The CDR3 covers 13 residues. CDR3 nucleotide sequence: TGTGCCAGCAGGACAGGACTCAATCAGCCCCAGCATTTT. Its protein product is CASRTGLNQPQHF.

Written as DNA, the CDR3 is TGTGCCAGCAGCTGGGACAGCTACTACGAGCAGTACTTC. This encodes CASSWDSYYEQYF. This sequence joins TRBV7-9 and TRBJ2-7, with TRBD1 identical over 7 bases. Germline values: CDR1 SEHNR, CDR2 FQNEAQ (reference sequence). V lost 4 bases, J lost 3 bases, and 3 bases stayed unmatched. CDR3 size: 13 residues.

This chain uses TRBV14 with TRBJ1-5; no clear D gene. V lost 1 base, J lost 0 bases, and 7 bases lay in between. The CDR3 has 15 residues. Per the germline V gene, CDR1 is SGHDN and CDR2 is FVKESK. The CDR3 sequence is CASSQGLNSNQPQHF. CDR3 DNA sequence: TGTGCCAGCAGCCAAGGACTTAATAGCAATCAGCCCCAGCATTTT.

This clone was seen a single time. This chain links TRBV19 with TRBJ1-5, with 8 bases lining up with TRBD1. V shed 4 bases and J 3 bases; nucleotides not matched to a gene: 5. CDR3 length: 15 amino acids. Germline V gene lookup returns CDR1 LNHDA and CDR2 SQIVND (reference sequence). The CDR3 reads CASSRGQAPNQPQHF. The CDR3, as DNA: TGTGCCAGTAGTAGGGGACAGGCCCCCAATCAGCCCCAGCATTTT. The entire variable domain, with the rest obtained from reference TRBV19 and TRBJ1-5, is as follows: DGGITQSPKYLFRKEGQNVTLSCEQNLNHDAMYWYRQDPGQGLRLIYYSQIVNDFQKGDIAEGYSVSREKKESFPLTVTSAQKNPTAFYLCASSRGQAPNQPQHFGDGTRLSIL.

This clone was counted a single time. One end of the junction does not line up with germline, which may come from a read error. The V call is TRBV3-1 (or the pseudogene TRBV3-2), the J call TRBJ1-4; D ambiguous. This CDR3 contains 13 residues. The germline V gene has CDR1 LGHDT and CDR2 YNNKEL (reference sequence). This CDR3 is CASSLGGDEKLFF. DNA of the CDR3: TGTGCCAGCAGCCTCGGCGGGGATGAGAAACTGTTTTTT.

V is TRBV2 and J is TRBJ1-1; tentative D call: TRBD1 (6 bases). Germline lookup yields CDR1 SNHLY and CDR2 FYNNEI. The CDR3 extends over 15 amino acids. The V and J ends lost 8 bases and 5 bases respectively, with 21 bases between them. The CDR3 protein is CASVPYRGARTEAFF. As DNA, the CDR3 is TGTGCCAGCGTACCATATCGGGGGGCGCGGACTGAAGCTTTCTTT. The full variable domain, completed using reference TRBV2 and TRBJ1-1, is EPEVTQTPSHQVTQMGQEVILRCVPISNHLYFYWYRQILGQKVEFLVSFYNNEISEKSEIFDDQFSVERPDGSNFTLKIRSTKLEDSAMYFCASVPYRGARTEAFFGQGTRLTVV.

The V call is TRBV13, the J call TRBJ2-6, with D maybe TRBD2 (6 bases). The CDR3 runs 15 residues. Germline V gives CDR1 PRHDT, CDR2 FYEKMQ (reference sequence). Between the trimmed V and J ends, which lost 7 bases and 0 bases, there was a span of 10 bases. The CDR3 DNA is TGTGCCAGCACCTGGGGGGACTCTGGGGCCAACGTCCTGACTTTC. It is translated as CASTWGDSGANVLTF.

V gene TRBV7-2 combines with J gene TRBJ1-1; a possible D gene is TRBD1 (5 bases). This CDR3 contains 16 residues. The V and J ends lost 2 bases and 1 base respectively, with 14 bases between them. The germline V gene encodes CDR1 SGHTA and CDR2 FQGNSA. The CDR3 DNA follows: TGTGCCAGCAGCTTAAGGGGAGGCAGACAGAACACTGAAGCTTTCTTT. Residues: CASSLRGGRQNTEAFF. The variable domain in full, completed from reference TRBV7-2 and TRBJ1-1, reads GAGVSQSPSNKVTEKGKDVELRCDPISGHTALYWYRQSLGQGLEFLIYFQGNSAPDKSGLPSDRFSAERTGGSVSTLTIQRTQQEDSAVYLCASSLRGGRQNTEAFFGQGTRLTVV.